The present TCR beta chain was sequenced within a study of Graves' ophthalmopathy and Graves' hyperthyroidism. This clonotype was counted at least ten times. The CDR3 runs to 12 residues. The V gene's germline CDR1 is DFQATT and CDR2 SNEGSKA (reference sequence). V was shortened by 3 bases and J by 2 bases, with 8 bases between the two germline ends. Transcripts of RNA were the source for amplifying TCR beta CDR3 regions. First-round RT-PCR used HTBI primers; second-round multiplex PCR followed. TCRdb independently ran MiXCR on the multiplex PCR reads; one entry per CDR3 protein. The data contain hundreds of thousands of distinct CDR3 sequences, 35% to 50% of them singletons.

The clonotype was recovered from an adult man with Graves' ophthalmopathy. The specimen sequenced was peripheral blood. The chain is built from TRBV20-1 and TRBJ2-7; unclear D gene. CDR3 residues: CSASPVTYEQYF. The CDR3 DNA is TGCAGTGCTAGCCCAGTCACCTACGAGCAGTACTTC.